One sample yielded the 20 T cell receptor beta chains listed below, sequenced in a study of CD8+CD57+ T cells in acquired aplastic anemia. Previously, flow cytometry had revealed CD8+CD57+ cell expansion in the patients chosen for sequencing. CDR3 and TCR beta VDJ profiling relied on genomic DNA as the template. TCRdb reprocessed the reads via MiXCR and lists one record per CDR3 protein. The table lists around 170,000 distinct CDR3 sequences, 40% to 55% of them singletons. Input material: sorted CD4+, CD8+, or CD8+CD57+ T cells (not recorded which) from PBMCs. The source of these receptors is a human donor with aplastic anemia.

The gene calls are TRBV7-9 and TRBJ2-7, with TRBD1 matching over 7 bases. Unmatched junction bases numbered 6, after V lost 5 bases and J lost 5 bases. This CDR3 is built from 13 residues. The germline CDR1 and CDR2 sequences are SEHNR and FQNEAQ (reference sequence). The CDR3 nucleotides read TGTGCCAGCAGCCCCAGGGACAGCCACGAGCAGTACTTC. Translating gives CASSPRDSHEQYF.

This clonotype was detected ten times or more. The chain employs TRBV3-1 and TRBJ2-7, with TRBD2 matching over 11 bases. V trimming: 4 bases; J trimming: 2 bases; junction bases outside the gene matches: 7. The germline V gene encodes CDR1 LGHDT and CDR2 YNNKEL (reference sequence). This CDR3 spans 16 amino acids. The CDR3: CASSPPGLADTYEQYF. For the CDR3, the DNA is TGTGCCAGCAGCCCTCCGGGACTAGCGGACACCTACGAGCAGTACTTC.

This clonotype was counted only a few times. The gene calls are TRBV20-1 and TRBJ1-6, with TRBD1 identical over 7 bases. The CDR3 runs to 16 residues. The germline V gene encodes CDR1 DFQATT and CDR2 SNEGSKA (reference sequence). V dropped 0 bases and J dropped 7; count of bases not matched to a gene: 9. CDR3 loop: CSAREVTGAVNSPLHF. The CDR3 nucleotides are TGCAGTGCTAGAGAGGTCACAGGGGCAGTAAATTCACCCCTCCACTTT.

The chain couples TRBV12-3 or TRBV12-4 to TRBJ1-2; D possibly corresponds to TRBD1 (5 bases). Trimming left V 4 bases short and J 0 bases short, with 18 bases between. This CDR3 has 17 amino acids. CDR3 DNA: TGTGCCAGCAGTTACGGGGCAGTCGTCCCGACTAACTATGGCTACACCTTC. This sequence encodes CASSYGAVVPTNYGYTF.

This chain uses TRBV7-9 with TRBJ2-5; tentative D call: TRBD1 (5 bases). Germline V gives CDR1 SEHNR, CDR2 FQNEAQ (reference sequence). The CDR3 spans 14 residues. The V and J ends lost 2 bases and 2 bases respectively, with 9 bases between them. Written as DNA, the CDR3 is TGTGCCAGCAGCTTAACAGGTTTTCAAGAGACCCAGTACTTC. Protein sequence: CASSLTGFQETQYF.

The V gene is TRBV10-3, the J gene TRBJ1-2; 9 bases align to TRBD1. With V trimmed by 3 bases and J by 7 bases, 3 bases remained unmatched. This CDR3 contains 13 residues. CDR1 is ENHRY, CDR2 SYGVKD, per germline. The CDR3 protein is CAISDDRGFGYTF. DNA for the CDR3: TGTGCCATCAGTGACGACAGGGGGTTTGGCTACACCTTC.

This chain links TRBV7-9 with TRBJ2-7; D might be TRBD1 (5 bases). This CDR3 is built from 13 residues. Germline V gene data show CDR1 as SEHNR and CDR2 as FQNEAQ (reference sequence). Trimming took off 5 bases at V and 5 bases at J, with 13 bases between the two ends. The CDR3 reads CASSHSQGHEQYF. In nucleotides, the CDR3 is TGTGCCAGCAGCCATTCTCAGGGTCACGAGCAGTACTTC.

Concerning this clonotype itself: An end of the junction does not agree with germline; a read error may underlie this. The V call is TRBV10-2, the J call TRBJ1-2; TRBD1 is a possible D gene (5 bases). Germline CDR1 WSHSY, CDR2 SAAADI. This CDR3 region has 13 residues. CDR3 sequence: CANSARGADGYTF. CDR3 coding DNA: TGCGCCAACAGTGCGCGAGGGGCGGATGGCTACACCTTC.

This clonotype was recorded at least ten times. The genes are TRBV12-3 or TRBV12-4 and TRBJ2-6; D gene ambiguous. The CDR3 contains 14 residues. The V and J ends lost 6 bases and 4 bases respectively, with 10 bases between them. CDR3 sequence reads: CASSLFSGANVLTF. The CDR3 DNA is TGTGCCAGCAGCCTATTTTCCGGGGCCAACGTCCTGACTTTC.

The gene calls are TRBV24-1 and TRBJ2-3; D might be TRBD2 (7 bases). Between the trimmed V and J ends, which lost 1 base and 3 bases, there was a span of 10 bases. Germline V gene lookup returns CDR1 KGHDR and CDR2 SFDVKD. The CDR3 loop spans 15 amino acids. CDR3 DNA: TGTGCCACCAGTGATTTACAGGGAGGGACAGATACGCAGTATTTT. This translates into CATSDLQGGTDTQYF.

V usage is TRBV6-1 and J usage is TRBJ1-2, with D unclear. Germline CDR1 MNHNS, CDR2 SASEGT. V dropped 7 bases and J dropped 6 bases, with 12 bases sitting between them. The CDR3 contains 12 residues. CDR3 amino acids: CASKRVKDGYTF. The CDR3, as DNA: TGTGCCAGCAAGAGGGTTAAAGATGGCTACACCTTC.

This clonotype was counted a few times. The genes are TRBV2 and TRBJ2-3; D uncertain. The CDR3 length is 14 residues. The germline CDR1 and CDR2 sequences are SNHLY and FYNNEI. V was clipped by 4 bases and J by 0 bases, with 8 bases between them. DNA of the CDR3: TGTGCCAGCAGTGGACTCACTAGCACAGATACGCAGTATTTT. It translates to CASSGLTSTDTQYF.

The rearrangement joins TRBV19 to TRBJ1-6; D perhaps matches TRBD1 (5 bases). Trimming cost V 7 bases and J 7 bases, with 17 bases left between them. Germline assignment: CDR1 LNHDA and CDR2 SQIVND (reference sequence). CDR3 length equals 15 residues. CDR3 amino acids: CASTRQQEINSPLHF. The CDR3 region has the DNA TGTGCCAGTACGAGGCAACAGGAGATAAATTCACCCCTCCACTTT. Filled out from reference TRBV19 and TRBJ1-6, the complete variable domain reads DGGITQSPKYLFRKEGQNVTLSCEQNLNHDAMYWYRQDPGQGLRLIYYSQIVNDFQKGDIAEGYSVSREKKESFPLTVTSAQKNPTAFYLCASTRQQEINSPLHFGNGTRLTVT.

In its sample, this clonotype was seen once. A much larger clonotype is one base distant, so this may be a read error. This chain joins TRBV19 and TRBJ1-6; perhaps TRBD1 as D (5 bases). The germline V gene has CDR1 LNHDA and CDR2 SQIVND (reference sequence). The CDR3 has 15 amino acids. Written as DNA, the CDR3 is TGTGCCAGTAGCCAACGGGACCGGGATAATTCATCCCTCCACTTT. Its translation is CASSQRDRDNSSLHF.

The chain employs TRBV20-1 and TRBJ2-1, with D hard to call. The V gene's germline CDR1 is DFQATT and CDR2 SNEGSKA (reference sequence). V lost 1 base to trimming and J lost 9 bases, with 10 bases between them. This CDR3 is built from 12 residues. In DNA form, the CDR3 reads TGCAGTGCTAGAGGCCCAGCTGGTGAGCAGTTCTTC. Amino acids: CSARGPAGEQFF.

This clonotype was observed many times. DNA of the CDR3: TGCAGCGTATCCGGGACTAGCGGGAGGCCCAGTTCCTACGAGCAGTACTTC. Translated: CSVSGTSGRPSSYEQYF. The V gene is TRBV29-1, the J gene TRBJ2-7; 15 nucleotides match TRBD2. Germline values: CDR1 SQVTM, CDR2 ANQGSEA. This CDR3 has 17 amino acids. V trimming: 6 bases; J trimming: 1 base; junction bases outside the gene matches: 10.

This chain connects TRBV10-3 to TRBJ2-7; D perhaps matches TRBD1 (5 bases). The CDR3 has 13 residues. Germline CDR1 is ENHRY and CDR2 is SYGVKD. V lost 2 bases to trimming and J lost 5 bases, with 10 bases between them. The CDR3 nucleotides read TGTGCCATCAGTGAGAGGGGCGAAAACGAGCAGTACTTC. Amino acid sequence: CAISERGENEQYF.

The genes are TRBV20-1 and TRBJ2-1, with 7 bases matching TRBD1. With 5 bases clipped from V and 4 bases from J, the junction kept 11 bases outside the gene matches. Germline V gives CDR1 DFQATT, CDR2 SNEGSKA (reference sequence). CDR3 size: 15 residues. The CDR3 bases are TGCAGTGCTGAAAACAGGGGAAGGGTATACAATGAGCAGTTCTTC. This sequence encodes CSAENRGRVYNEQFF.

This clonotype was detected many times. The chain links TRBV4-2 to TRBJ2-3, with D maybe TRBD2 (5 bases). The CDR3 runs 13 residues. Trimming shortened V by 0 bases and J by 5 bases, and 6 bases separated the two germline ends. Looked up from germline, CDR1 is LGHNA and CDR2 is YNFKEQ. In DNA form, the CDR3 reads TGTGCCAGCAGCCAAGACGGACTAGATACGCAGTATTTT. Its translation: CASSQDGLDTQYF.

Worth noting for this clonotype: Germline is not matched at one junction end, which may reflect a read error. The CDR3, as DNA: TGTGCCAGTCGGGGACTAGTGTTCACCGAGGAGCTGTTTTTT. Its translation: CASRGLVFTEELFF. The chain links TRBV19 to TRBJ2-2; TRBD2 matches at 8 bases. Germline loops: CDR1 LNHDA, CDR2 SQIVND (reference sequence). The CDR3 sequence is 14 residues long.